Described below is a single TCR beta chain sequence and its context. In this sample, this clonotype turned up many times. Its target antigen remains unknown. No much larger clone is present one base from it, and per-base qualities are unavailable. The data are from a study of T-cell memory formation after mild COVID-19 (dated by TCRdb to the early 2020s). A note on the overall study: Most TCR sequence clusters were specific to one of the two donors. In a couple of donors, T-cell clones that expanded and contracted after mild COVID-19 were tracked by sequencing TCRalpha and TCRbeta repertoires over time. The cohort was made up of two young adult volunteers, one female and one male, who were previously healthy.

Sequencing took place on an Illumina NovaSeq 6000. TCRalpha and TCRbeta cDNA libraries were constructed by 5'RACE with constant-segment primers, with sample barcodes and unique molecular identifiers being introduced. RNA was extracted from every sample with Trizol reagent. Library amplification was performed in two PCR steps, and a second sample barcode and Illumina TruSeq adapters were introduced in the second step. Sequencing of the libraries was done on an Illumina NovaSeq, producing 2 x 150 bp paired-end reads. On the authors' methods: Demultiplexing of reads and collapsing into UMI-guided consensus sequences were performed with migec v1.2.7. Using mixcr v2.1.11, UMI consensuses were aligned to TRA and TRB V and J templates and then assembled into clonotypes. A clonotype was counted as expanded or contracted only when both edgeR and NoisET called the clonotype significant, with the noise models trained on biological replicates. For edgeR calls, a false discovery rate-adjusted p below 0.01 and a log2 fold-change threshold of 1 were applied. PCA with hierarchical clustering of max-normalized trajectories of the 1000 most abundant clonotypes was used as exploratory dynamics analysis. The CD4 or CD8 phenotype of responding clones was assigned using the separately sequenced CD4+ and CD8+ repertoires. The public reads were reprocessed in TCRdb via fastp at Q25 and MiXCR, keeping in-frame beta chains. Identical CDR3 protein sequences are pooled into one entry, listed with their most common genes and DNA. TCRdb, not the original authors, processed these V and J calls. The sample records more than 110,000 distinct CDR3 sequences, 11% to 15% of which are singletons. 28% of the sample belongs to the ten largest clones.

V is cut back by 1 base and J by 3 bases, with 4 bases in the junction unmatched. In the germline V gene, CDR1 corresponds to LGHNA and CDR2 to YSLEER. Counted from cysteine to phenylalanine, this CDR3 has 15 amino acids. Just CDR3 DNA is preserved here, 45 bases in frame from base 1. PBMCs were isolated by Ficoll-Paque density gradient centrifugation. What the research found in general, with its limitations: Clones that contracted from day 15 to 85 showed balanced CD4/CD8 phenotypes, whereas a second wave of clones that expanded from day 15 to 37 leaned towards CD4+. Contracting CD4+ clones were located mainly in the CM and EM memory subsets, whereas CD8+ clones were found to be enriched in EMRA. The detection of some responding clones in pre-infection memory suggests that pre-existing cross-reactive memory T cells joined the SARS-CoV-2 response. SARS-CoV-2 specificity was not confirmed for the second-wave clones peaking on day 37. Only two mild cases were covered in the study, and larger cohorts including severe cases with pre-infection samples were considered necessary.

Sequencing was done on a sample of PBMCs or a T cell subset sorted from them (not recorded which). The sequence joins TRBV4-3 to TRBJ2-7, and TRBD2 aligns with 9 junction nucleotides. This sequence was found in an adult woman who had mild COVID-19 (a few samples of this study predate the infection). The sample titles of this study are shuffled in the database, so cell type and time point are left out; the donor was told from shared clones. The CDR3 protein is CASSQGREGRYEQYF. The DNA reads TGCGCCAGCAGCCAAGGGCGGGAGGGCCGCTACGAGCAGTACTTC.